The TCR beta chain under discussion was sequenced for a study of beta chain features in type 1 diabetes. Whole-study results and caveats: VDJ junctions in type 1 diabetes patients carried more deletions and fewer insertions.

The entirety of the isolated RNA underwent reverse transcription, so expressed TCRB transcripts were sequenced. The method was immunoSEQ multiplex PCR; TCRdb's version includes in-frame clones alone and lacks a portion of them. The data contain a few hundred thousand clones, roughly 15% of them singletons. V was trimmed by 4 bases and J by 5 bases, leaving 9 bases between them. The CDR3 is 13 amino acids. The germline V gene encodes CDR1 ENHRY and CDR2 SYGVKD. A remark on this clone: Its specificity is unknown. Other nucleotide sequences from this sample produce the same CDR3.

This sequence joins TRBV10-3 and TRBJ2-4; weak D call: TRBD1 (5 bases). This clonotype originated in a woman aged 18-30 years in good health. Sequencing was performed on naive CD4+ T cells from blood. The CDR3 nucleotides read TGTGCCATCAGTGGGACAAGCGAAAACATTCAGTACTTC. This codes for CAISGTSENIQYF.